These 27 T cell receptor beta chains were all obtained from the same sample, sequenced in a study of blood T cell repertoires in COVID-19. The assay was immunoSEQ multiplex PCR, and TCRdb's table has in-frame clones only and misses some. The sample has about 270,000 clones; roughly 86% are singletons. Sequencing input: peripheral blood. The receptor source for this set is a man aged 40-55 years with active or convalescent COVID-19.

The chain carries TRBV28 and TRBJ1-2; 9 nucleotides match TRBD1. Germline assignment: CDR1 MDHEN and CDR2 SYDVKM. The CDR3 loop spans 18 amino acids. With 8 bases clipped from V and 3 bases from J, the junction kept 19 bases outside the gene matches. CDR3 sequence: CASLSERDRVLGDYGYTF. In nucleotides, the CDR3 is TGTGCCAGCCTCTCCGAAAGGGACAGGGTCTTAGGGGACTATGGCTACACCTTC.

V and J are TRBV5-1 and TRBJ2-3; 8 positions match TRBD1. This CDR3 has 16 residues. V lost 3 bases, J lost 1 base, and 7 bases stayed unmatched. From germline, CDR1 is SGHRS and CDR2 YFSETQ. Here the CDR3 DNA reads TGCGCCAGCAGCTCGCGGACAGGGTTCGGCACAGATACGCAGTATTTT. This gives the protein CASSSRTGFGTDTQYF.

The gene calls are TRBV18 and TRBJ2-4; D is ambiguous. The ends were cut back, 3 bases at V and 10 bases at J, with 10 bases in the middle. The CDR3 sequence is 12 residues long. In germline, CDR1 is KGHSH, CDR2 LQKENI. CDR3 in DNA: TGTGCCAGCTCACCGGCGAGGCGGATTCAGTACTTC. Protein sequence: CASSPARRIQYF.

The chain is built from TRBV15 and TRBJ2-7, with 7 bases fitting TRBD1. This CDR3 has 14 residues. The ends lost 1 base at V and 4 bases at J; junction bases unmatched: 4. Per germline, CDR1 LNHNV and CDR2 YYDKDF (reference sequence). The CDR3 here is CATSRVGTAYEQYF. CDR3 DNA sequence: TGTGCCACCAGCAGAGTCGGGACAGCTTACGAGCAGTACTTC.

The chain employs TRBV6-5 and TRBJ2-3; D call uncertain. V lost 5 bases to trimming and J lost 0 bases, with 3 bases between them. The V gene's germline CDR1 is MNHEY and CDR2 SVGAGI. The CDR3 is made up of 12 amino acids. CDR3 bases: TGTGCCAGCAGTCCTAGCACAGATACGCAGTATTTT. It encodes CASSPSTDTQYF.

The V gene is TRBV19, the J gene TRBJ2-1; no clear D. The CDR3 sequence is 16 residues long. The V gene lost 7 bases and the J gene lost 8 bases, with 24 bases spanning the gap. Germline V CDR1 and CDR2: LNHDA, SQIVND (reference sequence). CDR3 in amino acids: CASNHGGYNTLDEQFF. Here the CDR3 DNA reads TGTGCCAGTAACCACGGTGGGTACAATACTCTAGATGAGCAGTTCTTC.

The genes are TRBV6-5 and TRBJ2-7; D not certain. The CDR3 totals 12 residues. CDR1 is MNHEY, CDR2 SVGAGI, per germline. The V and J ends lost 8 bases and 3 bases respectively, with 11 bases between them. DNA of the CDR3: TGTGCCAGCTCCACTATGGGCTACGAGCAGTACTTC. Amino acids: CASSTMGYEQYF.

The chain links TRBV6-6 to TRBJ1-2; the D is unclear. With 6 bases removed from V and 8 bases from J, the gap between germline ends came to 13 bases. The CDR3 spans 12 residues. CDR1 is MNHNY, CDR2 SVGAGI, per germline (reference sequence). This CDR3 is CASSPVEGGYTF. CDR3 nucleotide sequence: TGTGCCAGCAGCCCCGTGGAGGGAGGCTACACCTTC.

The rearrangement links TRBV28 to TRBJ1-5; 9 bases are shared with TRBD1. With V trimmed by 6 bases and J by 2 bases, 5 bases remained unmatched. Germline CDR1 reads MDHEN; CDR2 reads SYDVKM. The CDR3 is 15 residues long. The CDR3 nucleotides are TGTGCCAGCAGAACGGGACAGGGCCGCAATCAGCCCCAGCATTTT. This translates into CASRTGQGRNQPQHF.

The V and J genes are TRBV28 and TRBJ1-6; weak D call: TRBD1 (5 bases). The CDR3 spans 15 residues. Germline CDR1 reads MDHEN; CDR2 reads SYDVKM. V shed 4 bases and J shed 5 bases, with 12 bases lying between them. The CDR3 nucleotides are TGTGCCAGCAGTTGGGCAGGGATTAATAATTCACCCCTCCACTTT. As protein: CASSWAGINNSPLHF.

This clone was seen more than once but under ten times. This rearrangement joins TRBV5-4 to TRBJ2-2; the match to TRBD1 covers 7 bases. This CDR3 comprises 16 residues. The germline V gene encodes CDR1 SGHNT and CDR2 YYREEE (reference sequence). V lost 7 bases, J lost 4 bases, and 13 bases stayed unmatched. The CDR3 region has the DNA TGTGCCAGCGGTCAGGGGGAGACCGGCGGCACCGGGGAGCTGTTTTTT. Translation gives CASGQGETGGTGELFF.

The chain uses TRBV5-1 and TRBJ1-6; D is unclear. V was cut by 5 bases and J by 0 bases, with 15 bases left in between. CDR1 SGHRS and CDR2 YFSETQ come from the germline V gene. This CDR3 spans 17 amino acids. The CDR3 DNA reads as TGCGCCAGCAGAACCTCGGACGGGAGCTCCTATAATTCACCCCTCCACTTT. This encodes CASRTSDGSSYNSPLHF. The whole variable domain, filled in from reference TRBV5-1 and TRBJ1-6, reads KAGVTQTPRYLIKTRGQQVTLSCSPISGHRSVSWYQQTPGQGLQFLFEYFSETQRNKGNFPGRFSGRQFSNSRSEMNVSTLELGDSALYLCASRTSDGSSYNSPLHFGNGTRLTVT.

The genes are TRBV5-4 and TRBJ1-2; D possibly corresponds to TRBD1 (6 bases). Germline-derived CDR1 and CDR2 are SGHNT and YYREEE (reference sequence). Trimming removed 1 base from V and 4 bases from J, with 14 bases in between. This CDR3 region has 15 residues. The CDR3 DNA reads as TGTGCCAGCAGCTTGACTCAGGGGATCGGCTATGGCTACACCTTC. This encodes CASSLTQGIGYGYTF. Together with reference TRBV5-4 and TRBJ1-2, the CDR3 gives the full variable domain: ETGVTQSPTHLIKTRGQQVTLRCSSQSGHNTVSWYQQALGQGPQFIFQYYREEENGRGNFPPRFSGLQFPNYSSELNVNALELDDSALYLCASSLTQGIGYGYTFGSGTRLTVV.

The rearrangement links TRBV24-1 to TRBJ2-5, with TRBD2 as a possible D gene (6 bases). Germline loops: CDR1 KGHDR, CDR2 SFDVKD. Trimming removed 3 bases at V and 5 bases at J, with 12 bases between. The CDR3 has 14 amino acids. CDR3 in DNA: TGTGCCACCAGTGATGGGGGGAGAGGGGAGACCCAGTACTTC. It specifies CATSDGGRGETQYF.

In DNA, the CDR3 is TGTGCCAGCAGCTCCTCCGTTTCTAGCACAGATACGCAGTATTTT. Translating gives CASSSSVSSTDTQYF. J is TRBJ2-3 and V is TRBV2; D not resolved. Germline V gives CDR1 SNHLY, CDR2 FYNNEI. Trimming left V 6 bases short and J 0 bases short, with 13 bases between. CDR3 size: 15 residues.

The chain links TRBV5-1 to TRBJ1-2; maybe TRBD1 (5 bases). The germline V gene has CDR1 SGHRS and CDR2 YFSETQ. Trimming took off 3 bases at V and 4 bases at J, with 13 bases between the two ends. The length of the CDR3 is 14 residues. The CDR3: CASSYPGGSYGYTF. DNA for the CDR3: TGCGCCAGCAGCTACCCGGGGGGGTCCTATGGCTACACCTTC.

The V and J genes are TRBV7-8 and TRBJ2-7, with 8 bases lining up with TRBD1. Germline assignment: CDR1 SGHVS and CDR2 FQNEAQ. Trimming at V came to 0 bases and at J to 2 bases, leaving 9 bases not matched to a gene. This CDR3 is 17 amino acids long. CDR3 sequence reads: CASSLAPDRGNTYEQYF. The CDR3 DNA sequence: TGTGCCAGCAGCTTAGCGCCTGACAGGGGAAATACCTACGAGCAGTACTTC. Looking up the rest from reference TRBV7-8 and TRBJ2-7 gives the full variable domain: GAGVSQSPRYKVAKRGQDVALRCDPISGHVSLFWYQQALGQGPEFLTYFQNEAQLDKSGLPSDRFFAERPEGSVSTLKIQRTQQEDSAVYLCASSLAPDRGNTYEQYFGPGTRLTVT.

The gene calls are TRBV11-2 and TRBJ1-1, with TRBD1 matching 10 bases. There are 19 residues in the CDR3. V lost 0 bases, J lost 3 bases, and 13 bases stayed unmatched. Germline V gene data show CDR1 as SGHAT and CDR2 as FQNNGV. The CDR3, as DNA: TGTGCCAGCAGCTTAGATCTGGCGGGACAGGGGAGTCGGGACACTGAAGCTTTCTTT. Translated: CASSLDLAGQGSRDTEAFF. The variable domain in full, completed from reference TRBV11-2 and TRBJ1-1, reads EAGVAQSPRYKIIEKRQSVAFWCNPISGHATLYWYQQILGQGPKLLIQFQNNGVVDDSQLPKDRFSAERLKGVDSTLKIQPAKLEDSAVYLCASSLDLAGQGSRDTEAFFGQGTRLTVV.

The chain carries TRBV9 and TRBJ2-5, with a possible D match to TRBD1 (7 bases). Per germline, CDR1 SGDLS and CDR2 YYNGEE. The CDR3 consists of 17 residues. Trimming stripped 3 bases from V and 1 base from J, with 19 bases between. CDR3 loop: CASSGREAGGSQETQYF. DNA of the CDR3: TGTGCCAGCAGCGGGAGGGAGGCAGGGGGAAGCCAAGAGACCCAGTACTTC.

The chain links TRBV27 to TRBJ2-7, with 7 bases aligning to TRBD1. The CDR3 covers 15 residues. With V trimmed by 0 bases and J by 4 bases, 6 bases remained unmatched. From germline, CDR1 is MNHEY and CDR2 SMNVEV (reference sequence). In DNA form, the CDR3 reads TGTGCCAGCAGTTTATCGAGGCAGGGGGAATACGAGCAGTACTTC. Its protein product is CASSLSRQGEYEQYF.

The V and J genes are TRBV7-3 and TRBJ2-7; TRBD2 matches at 9 bases. The CDR3 runs 15 residues. CDR1 is SGHTA, CDR2 FQGTGA, per germline. The ends lost 4 bases at V and 3 bases at J; junction bases unmatched: 7. The CDR3 bases are TGTGCCAGCAGCTCGGCGGGAGGGCCCGTCTACGAGCAGTACTTC. It translates to CASSSAGGPVYEQYF.

CDR3 coding DNA: TGTGCCAGCAGTTACTCCGCTAGCGGCAATGAGCAGTTCTTC. Protein: CASSYSASGNEQFF. The rearrangement uses TRBV6-5 and TRBJ2-1; TRBD2 agrees at 7 bases. The V gene's germline CDR1 is MNHEY and CDR2 SVGAGI. The V segment lost 0 bases and the J segment 6 bases; nucleotides outside the gene matches: 2. This CDR3 is built from 14 residues.

This clone was observed once. The J gene is TRBJ2-1, the V gene TRBV7-2, with 11 bases that match TRBD2. The CDR3 loop spans 16 amino acids. V lost 1 base to trimming and J lost 5 bases; unmatched junction nucleotides: 4. Germline CDR1 is SGHTA and CDR2 is FQGNSA. The CDR3, as DNA: TGTGCCAGCAGCTTAGGGCTAGCGGGGGGCCACAATGAGCAGTTCTTC. Translating gives CASSLGLAGGHNEQFF.

The chain couples TRBV6-5 to TRBJ1-2; 7 nucleotides match TRBD1. Germline V gene data show CDR1 as MNHEY and CDR2 as SVGAGI. V trimming: 7 bases; J trimming: 5 bases; junction bases outside the gene matches: 13. The CDR3 has 15 amino acids. The CDR3 DNA is TGTGCCAGCATCCCTCGGGGGACAGTTTTGTATGGCTACACCTTC. Amino acid sequence: CASIPRGTVLYGYTF.

Only a few counts were recorded for this clone. DNA of the CDR3: TGTGCCAGCAGTTTACCCTGGAACACTGAAGCTTTCTTT. Protein sequence: CASSLPWNTEAFF. The chain links TRBV28 to TRBJ1-1; D uncertain. CDR1 and CDR2 (germline): MDHEN, SYDVKM. CDR3 length equals 13 residues. The V gene lost 2 bases and the J gene lost 1 base, with 5 bases spanning the gap.

This sequence joins TRBV7-2 and TRBJ2-5, with D possibly TRBD2 on 6 matching bases. Germline CDR1 is SGHTA and CDR2 is FQGNSA. V was clipped by 5 bases and J by 5 bases, with 15 bases between them. The CDR3 length is 14 residues. The CDR3 DNA reads TGTGCCAGCAGCCTGCGGGGTTTCGGGGAGACCCAGTACTTC. Translating it yields CASSLRGFGETQYF.

The gene calls are TRBV7-6 and TRBJ2-7; D may be TRBD1 (5 bases). Between the trimmed V and J ends, which lost 3 bases and 6 bases, there was a span of 15 bases. The CDR3 totals 14 residues. Germline CDR1 is SGHVS and CDR2 is FNYEAQ. CDR3 sequence (DNA): TGTGCCAGCAGCTTTTACCAGGGATCGGTCGAGCAGTACTTC. It yields the protein CASSFYQGSVEQYF.